This is a list of T cell receptor beta chains from one sample in a study of blood T cell repertoires in COVID-19. The data were produced by immunoSEQ multiplex PCR, yet TCRdb's version contains in-frame clones alone and is incomplete. The table shows fewer than 350,000 clones, with roughly 91% occurring only once. Source material: peripheral blood. These receptors came from a man in his forties with acute or convalescent COVID-19. The CDR3 runs from the conserved cysteine through the conserved F or W. D genes are given only for firm matches. Not all rows give a size; the values are once, few, many and, for expanded clones, a class.

CDR3aa	CDR3nt	abundance	d_gene	v_gene	j_gene
CASSQDRKRGPRDNEQFF	TGTGCCAGCAGCCAAGATAGGAAGCGGGGGCCACGAGACAATGAGCAGTTCTTC	NA	TRBD2	TRBV4-2	TRBJ2-1
CASSSTATGYTF	TGTGCCAGCAGTTCAACCGCGACAGGCTACACCTTC	NA	NA	TRBV12-3/TRBV12-4	TRBJ1-2
CASSQSFTTGEHGYTF	TGTGCCAGCAGCCAATCATTTACGACAGGGGAGCATGGCTACACCTTC	once	TRBD1	TRBV3-1/TRBV3-2	TRBJ1-2
CASSDLLTYSGNTIYF	TGTGCCAGTAGTGACTTATTGACCTACTCTGGAAACACCATATATTTT	many	NA	TRBV19	TRBJ1-3
CASSPTGGLYNEQFF	TGTGCCAGCTCACCCACAGGGGGCCTCTACAATGAGCAGTTCTTC	NA	TRBD1	TRBV18	TRBJ2-1
CASSLGSRGHSGTEAFF	TGCGCCAGCAGCTTGGGGAGCAGGGGGCATTCGGGAACTGAAGCTTTCTTT	once	TRBD1	TRBV5-1	TRBJ1-1
CASSLTLNTEAFF	TGTGCCAGCAGTCTCACATTGAACACTGAAGCTTTCTTT	NA	NA	TRBV6-5	TRBJ1-1
CASSLSGEDTQYF	TGTGCCAGCAGCTTATCGGGGGAGGATACGCAGTATTTT	NA	NA	TRBV7-9	TRBJ2-3
CASSTLGQYNEQFF	TGTGCCAGCAGCACCTTGGGACAGTACAATGAGCAGTTCTTC	NA	TRBD1	TRBV5-6	TRBJ2-1
CASSLETGSDTQYF	TGTGCCAGCAGCTTGGAGACAGGGTCAGATACGCAGTATTTT	NA	TRBD1	TRBV11-2	TRBJ2-3
CASSPPAGTEQYF	TGTGCCAGCTCACCACCGGCGGGCACCGAGCAGTACTTC	NA	NA	TRBV18	TRBJ2-7
CATSRSTGLEAFF	TGTGCCACCAGCAGATCCACGGGACTTGAAGCTTTCTTT	once	NA	TRBV15	TRBJ1-1
CASGYHQGSEQFF	TGTGCCAGCGGATACCACCAGGGAAGTGAGCAGTTCTTC	few	NA	TRBV5-5	TRBJ2-1
CATSRTGEKGRGYTF	TGTGCCACCAGCAGAACCGGGGAGAAGGGTCGGGGCTACACCTTC	once	NA	TRBV15	TRBJ1-2
CASSRGIYEQYF	TGTGCCAGCAGTCGAGGGATCTACGAGCAGTACTTC	NA	NA	TRBV6-5	TRBJ2-7
CASGERTGLDTQYF	TGCGCCAGCGGCGAGAGGACAGGGTTGGATACGCAGTATTTT	NA	TRBD1	TRBV5-1	TRBJ2-3
CASSPSTGEAGYTF	TGCGCCAGCAGCCCCTCGACAGGGGAGGCTGGCTACACCTTC	NA	TRBD1	TRBV5-1	TRBJ1-2
CSASRYRALGYTF	TGCAGTGCTAGTAGGTACAGGGCTCTGGGCTACACCTTC	NA	NA	TRBV20-1	TRBJ1-2
CASSGWTGGVLGYGYTF	TGTGCCAGCAGCGGATGGACAGGGGGCGTTTTAGGGTATGGCTACACCTTC	NA	TRBD1	TRBV14	TRBJ1-2
CASSFGENSPLHF	TGTGCCAGCAGCTTCGGGGAAAATTCACCCCTCCACTTT	NA	NA	TRBV5-4	TRBJ1-6
CASSVALAGLKDTQYF	TGTGCCAGCAGCGTAGCCCTAGCGGGGCTTAAAGATACGCAGTATTTT	NA	TRBD2	TRBV9	TRBJ2-3
CASSLIGRGQDSEAFF	TGTGCCAGCAGTTTAATTGGTAGGGGACAGGACTCTGAAGCTTTCTTT	NA	TRBD1	TRBV28	TRBJ1-1
CSVLEDGGGGYTF	TGCAGCGTTCTAGAGGACGGTGGAGGCGGCTACACCTTC	NA	NA	TRBV29-1	TRBJ1-2
CASSVGEGPYYGYTF	TGTGCCAGCAGCGTGGGGGAGGGACCCTACTATGGCTACACCTTC	NA	NA	TRBV9	TRBJ1-2
CASMSVSGNTIYF	TGTGCCAGCATGTCAGTGTCTGGAAACACCATATATTTT	NA	NA	TRBV2	TRBJ1-3
CASSTQGLYSPLHF	TGTGCCAGCAGTACACAGGGCCTGTATTCACCCCTCCACTTT	NA	NA	TRBV27	TRBJ1-6
CASGRDSNSPLHF	TGTGCTAGTGGCCGGGACAGTAATTCACCCCTCCACTTT	NA	TRBD1	TRBV12-5	TRBJ1-6
CASSPSSGELFF	TGTGCCAGCAGCCCCTCCTCCGGGGAGCTGTTTTTT	once	NA	TRBV3-1/TRBV3-2	TRBJ2-2
CASSQAQGAHYEQYF	TGTGCCAGCAGCCAAGCCCAGGGGGCGCACTACGAGCAGTACTTC	NA	TRBD1	TRBV14	TRBJ2-7
CASSLAPLAGAADTQYF	TGCGCCAGCAGTCTGGCGCCGCTAGCGGGGGCCGCAGATACGCAGTATTTT	NA	TRBD2	TRBV10-2	TRBJ2-3
CASSFGGTGRTDTQYF	TGTGCCAGCAGTTTCGGAGGGACAGGGAGAACAGATACGCAGTATTTT	NA	TRBD1	TRBV14	TRBJ2-3
CASSFRSYYGYTF	TGTGCCAGCAGCTTCAGGTCCTACTATGGCTACACCTTC	NA	NA	TRBV7-2	TRBJ1-2
CSAGTGAGGYTF	TGCAGCGCCGGGACAGGGGCGGGTGGCTACACCTTC	NA	TRBD1	TRBV29-1	TRBJ1-2
CASSSTLFPSSNYGYTF	TGTGCCAGCAGTTCTACTCTGTTCCCGTCCTCTAACTATGGCTACACCTTC	NA	NA	TRBV7-8	TRBJ1-2
CATSDFFSDEAFF	TGTGCCACCAGTGATTTTTTCTCAGATGAAGCTTTCTTT	NA	NA	TRBV24-1	TRBJ1-1
CASSSMGRGNNQPQHF	TGTGCCAGCAGCTCCATGGGCAGGGGTAACAATCAGCCCCAGCATTTT	NA	NA	TRBV7-2	TRBJ1-5
CASSLDRGRQYF	TGCGCCAGCAGCTTGGACCGGGGTCGGCAGTACTTC	NA	NA	TRBV5-1	TRBJ2-7
CASSRQMVGNTIYF	TGTGCCAGCAGCCGACAGATGGTTGGAAACACCATATATTTT	once	NA	TRBV5-6	TRBJ1-3
CASREGLAGGQDTQYF	TGTGCCAGCAGAGAAGGACTAGCGGGGGGGCAAGATACGCAGTATTTT	NA	TRBD2	TRBV6-1	TRBJ2-3
CASSDSRSGREKLFF	TGTGCCAGCAGTGACTCTCGATCAGGGAGGGAAAAACTGTTTTTT	NA	NA	TRBV6-4	TRBJ1-4
CASSSPGTGGTGELFF	TGTGCCAGCAGTTCACCCGGGACAGGGGGCACCGGGGAGCTGTTTTTT	few	TRBD1	TRBV28	TRBJ2-2
CASTNRGQTKGYTF	TGTGCCAGCACTAACAGGGGGCAGACAAAGGGCTACACCTTC	NA	TRBD1	TRBV6-5	TRBJ1-2
CASSSDRAGNTIYF	TGTGCCAGCAGCTCGGACAGGGCTGGAAACACCATATATTTT	NA	TRBD1	TRBV5-4	TRBJ1-3
CASHSGEKLFF	TGTGCCAGCCATTCTGGCGAAAAACTGTTTTTT	NA	NA	TRBV2	TRBJ1-4
CASSLGTSGGLSSYNEQFF	TGCGCCAGCAGCCTCGGGACTAGCGGGGGGTTGAGCTCCTACAATGAGCAGTTCTTC	NA	TRBD2	TRBV5-1	TRBJ2-1